The 12 T cell receptor beta chains below were found in one sample sequenced in a study of control samples from healthy donors and cancer patients. Some clones are missing from TCRdb's copy, which holds only in-frame ones; the method was immunoSEQ multiplex PCR. The table has around 110,000 clones, over 75% seen once. Material for sequencing was PBMCs. These receptor sequences come from a woman in her forties or fifties with colorectal cancer.

The chain is built from TRBV5-1 and TRBJ2-7; the D gene is possibly TRBD2 (5 bases). There are 15 residues in the CDR3. Germline V CDR1 and CDR2: SGHRS, YFSETQ. V gave up 1 base and J gave up 2 bases, with 13 bases separating them. Here the CDR3 DNA reads TGCGCCAGCAGCTTGCAAGGACTGTCGACCTACGAGCAGTACTTC. Amino acid sequence: CASSLQGLSTYEQYF.

J is TRBJ1-3 and V is TRBV29-1, with TRBD1 matching 8 bases. Trimming took 3 bases from V and 3 from J; bases not matched to a gene: 7. The CDR3 spans 15 residues. The germline V gene has CDR1 SQVTM and CDR2 ANQGSEA. DNA for the CDR3: TGCAGCGTTGAGACTGGCAGGGGGCTTGGAAACACCATATATTTT. This gives the protein CSVETGRGLGNTIYF.

A single count supports this clone. The chain uses TRBV15 and TRBJ1-2, with D maybe TRBD1 (5 bases). Per germline, CDR1 LNHNV and CDR2 YYDKDF (reference sequence). The CDR3 has 14 residues. The V end lost 3 bases, the J end lost 8 bases, and 16 bases lay between the germline ends. The CDR3 sequence: CATSSNRPEGGYTF. CDR3 DNA: TGTGCCACCAGCAGTAACAGGCCCGAGGGGGGCTACACCTTC.

The V and J genes are TRBV24-1 and TRBJ2-3; D may match TRBD1 or TRBD2 (5 bases each). Germline CDR1 KGHDR, CDR2 SFDVKD. V dropped 3 bases and J dropped 6 bases, with 15 bases sitting between them. CDR3 size: 15 residues. The CDR3 DNA sequence: TGTGCCACCAGTGATGGGACGTATTCCGGTGATACGCAGTATTTT. This sequence encodes CATSDGTYSGDTQYF.

This chain uses TRBV30 with TRBJ2-7, with D unresolved. Trimming cost V 1 base and J 4 bases, with 11 bases left between them. The CDR3 sequence is 13 residues long. The germline CDR1 and CDR2 sequences are GTSNPN and SVGIG (reference sequence). CDR3 in DNA: TGTGCCTGGAGTGCCCCCCTTGGGTACGAGCAGTACTTC. It specifies CAWSAPLGYEQYF.

This chain joins TRBV12-3 or TRBV12-4 and TRBJ2-7, with D maybe TRBD1 (5 bases). With 7 bases removed from V and 5 bases from J, the gap between germline ends came to 12 bases. The length of the CDR3 is 12 residues. The CDR3 reads CASTTGWHEQYF. DNA for the CDR3: TGTGCCAGCACTACAGGTTGGCACGAGCAGTACTTC.

The chain uses TRBV19 and TRBJ1-5; 11 bases align to TRBD1. Germline CDR1 reads LNHDA; CDR2 reads SQIVND (reference sequence). V lost 5 bases, J lost 2 bases, and 14 bases stayed unmatched. This CDR3 is built from 19 residues. CDR3 coding DNA: TGTGCCAGTAGTTCAATCCGGACAGGGGGCGATGAAGGCAATCAGCCCCAGCATTTT. Translating gives CASSSIRTGGDEGNQPQHF.

The chain combines TRBV6-2 or TRBV6-3 with TRBJ2-3; D gene ambiguous. CDR3 length equals 12 residues. Between the trimmed V and J ends, which lost 2 bases and 5 bases, there was a span of 5 bases. The germline CDR1 and CDR2 sequences are MNHEY and SVGEGT. The CDR3, as DNA: TGTGCCAGCAGTTACGTCGGAGATACGCAGTATTTT. Protein sequence: CASSYVGDTQYF.

The chain recombines TRBV27 with TRBJ2-1; no clear D gene. The V gene's germline CDR1 is MNHEY and CDR2 SMNVEV (reference sequence). This CDR3 is built from 16 residues. V was pared by 1 base and J by 0 bases, with 10 bases between. The CDR3 sequence is CASSLFPLDSYNEQFF. CDR3 nucleotide sequence: TGTGCCAGCAGTTTATTTCCGCTAGACTCCTACAATGAGCAGTTCTTC.

The chain recombines TRBV3-1 (or the pseudogene TRBV3-2) with TRBJ2-7, with a weak D call TRBD2 (6 bases). This CDR3 is 14 amino acids long. Per the germline V gene, CDR1 is LGHDT and CDR2 is YNNKEL (reference sequence). Trimming removed 7 bases from V and 2 bases from J, with 15 bases in between. DNA of the CDR3: TGTGCCAGCAAGCGCGGGACCGAGCCCTACGAGCAGTACTTC. Residues: CASKRGTEPYEQYF.

The V and J genes are TRBV5-1 and TRBJ1-1; TRBD1 aligns across 8 bases. CDR3 length equals 16 residues. With V trimmed by 7 bases and J by 1 base, 12 bases remained unmatched. Per germline, CDR1 SGHRS and CDR2 YFSETQ. CDR3 loop: CASSPVRGRANTEAFF. The CDR3 DNA reads TGCGCCAGCTCACCCGTCAGGGGGCGCGCGAACACTGAAGCTTTCTTT.

This chain's CDR3 is CASSPPGTETGGYTF. The CDR3 DNA reads TGTGCCAGCAGTCCTCCTGGGACAGAAACGGGGGGCTACACCTTC. The V gene is TRBV2, the J gene TRBJ1-2; 7 bases agree with TRBD1. The CDR3 is 15 residues long. The germline V gene encodes CDR1 SNHLY and CDR2 FYNNEI. V shed 5 bases and J 8 bases; nucleotides not matched to a gene: 14.